What follows are 7 T cell receptor beta chains derived from one specimen sequenced in a study of response to subunit inactivated influenza vaccine. TCRdb called the RT-PCR reads again in MiXCR, with one record for every CDR3 protein. Seen here are 450,000 to 550,000 distinct CDR3 sequences, roughly 23% observed once, and the top ten hold around 2%. This specimen consisted of CD4+ T cells sorted from PBMCs, obtained less than 6 days after vaccination. The receptor source for this set is a man over 45 who received an inactivated influenza vaccine.

The chain carries TRBV5-1 and TRBJ1-1; tentative D call: TRBD1 (6 bases). V lost 4 bases and J 1 base, leaving 11 bases between the germline ends. The germline CDR1 and CDR2 sequences are SGHRS and YFSETQ. The length of the CDR3 is 14 residues. This CDR3 is CASSSGTTNTEAFF. The CDR3 DNA is TGCGCCAGCAGCAGCGGGACAACGAACACTGAAGCTTTCTTT.

V is TRBV20-1 and J is TRBJ1-2; 8 positions match TRBD1. V lost 6 bases and J lost 5; bases outside the gene matches: 11. This CDR3 spans 14 amino acids. Germline CDR1 is DFQATT and CDR2 is SNEGSKA (reference sequence). CDR3 sequence (DNA): TGCAGTGCCACGGGACAGGAGTTGGGGTATGGCTACACCTTC. Its translation is CSATGQELGYGYTF.

The rearrangement joins TRBV9 to TRBJ2-7; D is ambiguous. Germline assignment: CDR1 SGDLS and CDR2 YYNGEE. V lost 4 bases, J lost 2 bases, and 13 bases lay in between. This CDR3 comprises 14 residues. The CDR3 nucleotides are TGTGCCAGCAGCCCCCAAGGAGTGACCTACGAGCAGTACTTC. Translated, it gives CASSPQGVTYEQYF.

The rearrangement joins TRBV28 to TRBJ2-7, with D maybe TRBD2 (6 bases). The CDR3 is made up of 15 amino acids. Germline CDR1 is MDHEN and CDR2 is SYDVKM. With 5 bases removed from V and 0 bases from J, the gap between germline ends came to 14 bases. The CDR3 spells CASSAAGLSSYEQYF. Here the CDR3 DNA reads TGTGCCAGCAGTGCGGCGGGACTGAGCTCCTACGAGCAGTACTTC.

This clonotype was seen only a few times. The genes are TRBV9 and TRBJ1-1, with 8 bases aligning to TRBD1. The CDR3 length is 16 residues. Per the germline V gene, CDR1 is SGDLS and CDR2 is YYNGEE. The CDR3 is CATHPGGQGVGTEAFF. The CDR3 region has the DNA TGTGCAACACACCCAGGGGGCCAGGGTGTCGGGACTGAAGCTTTCTTT.

J is TRBJ2-5 and V is TRBV20-1; D is perhaps TRBD1 (5 bases). This CDR3 comprises 13 residues. Germline V CDR1 and CDR2: DFQATT, SNEGSKA (reference sequence). Trimming left V 5 bases short and J 5 bases short, with 15 bases between. DNA of the CDR3: TGCAGTGCTCCTATGGACATTTTGGAGACCCAGTACTTC. It specifies CSAPMDILETQYF.

The rearrangement joins TRBV6-9 to TRBJ2-7, with 7 bases aligning to TRBD1. CDR3 length: 16 residues. The V gene's germline CDR1 is MNHGY and CDR2 SVAAGI. J lost 2 bases, V lost 2 bases, and 9 bases had no gene match. The CDR3 loop is CASSYSLWTGTYEQYF. In DNA, the CDR3 is TGTGCCAGCAGTTATAGCCTGTGGACAGGCACCTACGAGCAGTACTTC.